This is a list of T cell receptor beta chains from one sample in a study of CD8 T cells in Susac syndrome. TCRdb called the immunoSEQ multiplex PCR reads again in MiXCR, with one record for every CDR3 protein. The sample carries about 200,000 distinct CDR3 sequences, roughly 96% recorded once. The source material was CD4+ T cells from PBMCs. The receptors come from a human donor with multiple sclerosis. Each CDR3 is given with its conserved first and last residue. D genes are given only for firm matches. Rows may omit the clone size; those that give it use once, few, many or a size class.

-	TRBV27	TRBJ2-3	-	CASSLRGPADTQYF
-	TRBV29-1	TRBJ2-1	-	CSASQAYEQFF
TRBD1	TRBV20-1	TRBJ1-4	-	CSASRDSATYGKLFF
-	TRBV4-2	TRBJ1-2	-	CASSPLLRGNYGYTF
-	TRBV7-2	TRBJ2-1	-	CASSFLQFDEQFF
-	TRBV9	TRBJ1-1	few	CASSPRTVMNTEAFF
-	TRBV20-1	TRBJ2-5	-	CSASSDYQETQYF
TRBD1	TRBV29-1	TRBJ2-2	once	CSVEGLGTGSIGELFF
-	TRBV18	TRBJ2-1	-	CASSGQGRLNEQFF
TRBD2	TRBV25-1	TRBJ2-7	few	CASSVGTSYEQYF
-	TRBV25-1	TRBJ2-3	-	CASSDGWGKASTDTQYF
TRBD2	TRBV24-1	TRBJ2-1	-	CATNPGLAGDNEQFF
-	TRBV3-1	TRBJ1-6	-	CASSHQGTNSPLHF
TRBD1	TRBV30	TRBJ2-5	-	CAWSVGDSQQETQYF
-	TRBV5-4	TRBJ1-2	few	CASSTDRNYGYTF
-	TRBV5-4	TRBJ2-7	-	CASSALGSLSEQYF
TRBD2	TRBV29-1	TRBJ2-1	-	CSVTQSSGRASEQFF
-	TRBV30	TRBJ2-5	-	CAWSVKFRVKETQYF
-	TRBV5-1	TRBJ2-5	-	CASSLDRDWYF
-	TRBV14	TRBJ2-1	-	CASSQVSEVNEQFF
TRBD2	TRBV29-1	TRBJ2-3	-	CSVAVWGGTQYF
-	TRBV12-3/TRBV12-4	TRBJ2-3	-	CASSLDLTSTDTQYF
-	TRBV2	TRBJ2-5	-	CASSELEPRRYF
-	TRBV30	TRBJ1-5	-	CAWSTIQGNQPQHF
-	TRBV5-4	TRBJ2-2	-	CASSLEANGKAGELFF
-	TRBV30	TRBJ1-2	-	CAWSRTRGGYTF
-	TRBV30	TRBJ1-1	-	CAWSVMVLTEAFF
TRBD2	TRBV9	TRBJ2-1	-	CASSEGLALSSYNEQFF
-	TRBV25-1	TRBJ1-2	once	CASSRGNFNYGYTF
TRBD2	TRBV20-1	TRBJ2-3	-	CSAPTSGSLGDTQYF
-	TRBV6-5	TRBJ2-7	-	CASSYSQGPYEQYF
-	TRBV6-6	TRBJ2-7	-	CASSPDPREQYF
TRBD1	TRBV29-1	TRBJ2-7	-	CSVEAGQGTYEQYF
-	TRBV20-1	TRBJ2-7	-	CSARYASSYEQYF
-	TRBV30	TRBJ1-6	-	CAWSVLTPGDSPLHF
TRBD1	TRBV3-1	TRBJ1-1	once	CASSQTGVTEAFF
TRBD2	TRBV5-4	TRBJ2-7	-	CASSHPSSGSGQYF
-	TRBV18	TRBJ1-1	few	CASSLGVLNTEAFF
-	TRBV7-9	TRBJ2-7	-	CASRELVRAEQYF
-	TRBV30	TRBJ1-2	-	CAWIRTDINYGYTF
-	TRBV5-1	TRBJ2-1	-	CASSLVRPRFHEQFF
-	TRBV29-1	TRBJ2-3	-	CSGAAPGTDTQYF
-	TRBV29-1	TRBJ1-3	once	CSVLSSGNTIYF
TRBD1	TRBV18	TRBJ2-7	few	CASSRDSTYEQYF
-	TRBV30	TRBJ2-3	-	CAWSDSLAYVPYF
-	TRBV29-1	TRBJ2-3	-	CSVQGWDTDTQYF
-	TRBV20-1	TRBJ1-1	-	CSADGGDMNTEAFF
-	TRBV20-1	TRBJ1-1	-	CSARDRGSLRAFF
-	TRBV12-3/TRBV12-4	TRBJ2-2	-	CASSIRVTGELFF
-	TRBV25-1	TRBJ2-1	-	CASRFSPNEQFF
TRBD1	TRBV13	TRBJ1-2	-	CASSPTGRAYGYTF
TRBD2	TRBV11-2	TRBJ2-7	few	CASSLTGTSSYEQYF